Below are 28 T cell receptor beta chains sequenced from a single sample in a study of cytomegalovirus exposure and HLA in healthy donors. PCR amplification relied on 60 Vbeta primers (plus 13 Jbeta primers). TCRdb's copy holds only in-frame clones and misses some; the assay was immunoSEQ multiplex PCR. Its table lists around 140,000 clones. Material: PBMCs. These TCRs come from a woman between 18 and 29 years old in good health and CMV-seronegative.

The chain combines TRBV7-9 with TRBJ2-7; TRBD2 matches at 15 bases. Germline CDR1 and CDR2: SEHNR and FQNEAQ (reference sequence). V was pared by 5 bases and J by 4 bases, with 6 bases of the junction left unmatched. There are 16 residues in the CDR3. DNA of the CDR3: TGTGCCAGCAGCCCCCGGACTAGCGGGAGGGAGTACGAGCAGTACTTC. As protein: CASSPRTSGREYEQYF.

The rearrangement uses TRBV4-2 and TRBJ1-3; the D gene is possibly TRBD1 (6 bases). This CDR3 spans 15 amino acids. Per the germline V gene, CDR1 is LGHNA and CDR2 is YNFKEQ. V was cut by 1 base and J by 8 bases, with 15 bases left in between. The CDR3 DNA follows: TGTGCCAGCAGCCAAGTGGTACAGGGTACGGACACCATATATTTT. Translation gives CASSQVVQGTDTIYF.

V is TRBV5-6 and J is TRBJ2-5, with D hard to call. Germline CDR1 reads SGHDT; CDR2 reads YYEEEE. This CDR3 spans 14 amino acids. Trimming took off 1 base at V and 3 bases at J, with 10 bases between the two ends. The CDR3 nucleotides read TGTGCCAGCAGCTTGACGTCAGGAAAAGAGACCCAGTACTTC. Encoded protein: CASSLTSGKETQYF.

The V call is TRBV5-1, the J call TRBJ1-1; D might be TRBD1 (5 bases). The CDR3 is 15 amino acids. The V and J ends lost 4 bases and 3 bases respectively, with 16 bases between them. Germline V gives CDR1 SGHRS, CDR2 YFSETQ. The CDR3 bases are TGCGCCAGCAGCCCTCCCGGCGGCAGGGACACTGAAGCTTTCTTT. Its translation is CASSPPGGRDTEAFF.

This chain connects TRBV6-5 to TRBJ1-5; the match to TRBD1 covers 9 bases. Trimming cost V 5 bases and J 4 bases; bases outside gene matches: 6. Germline V gives CDR1 MNHEY, CDR2 SVGAGI. The CDR3 extends over 15 amino acids. The CDR3 coding sequence is TGTGCCAGCAGTCCGGGACAGGGTGCAAATCAGCCCCAGCATTTT. Encoded protein: CASSPGQGANQPQHF.

The genes are TRBV30 and TRBJ2-7; TRBD1 matches at 7 bases. The CDR3 is 13 residues long. After removal of 3 bases from V and 2 bases from J, the junction contained 4 bases not matched to a gene. Looked up from germline, CDR1 is GTSNPN and CDR2 is SVGIG (reference sequence). The CDR3 coding sequence is TGTGCCTGGAGCTCGGGACAGACCTACGAGCAGTACGTC. This encodes CAWSSGQTYEQYV.

V and J are TRBV5-6 and TRBJ1-5; 8 bases align to TRBD1. Germline trimming cut 3 bases from V and 3 bases from J; bases unmatched to any gene: 14. The CDR3 runs 18 residues. The germline CDR1 and CDR2 sequences are SGHDT and YYEEEE. CDR3 DNA: TGTGCCAGCAGCTCCAGCGGACAGGGCTGGGCTGCCAATCAGCCCCAGCATTTT. Protein product: CASSSSGQGWAANQPQHF.

The chain has TRBV11-3 and TRBJ2-1; 7 positions agree with TRBD2. Germline V gene data show CDR1 as SGHNT and CDR2 as YENEEA. Trimming removed 0 bases from V and 9 bases from J; junction bases left unmatched: 11. CDR3 length equals 16 residues. CDR3 nucleotides: TGTGCCAGCAGCTTAGATGGAGGGAGGGCCCTTCTTGAGCAGTTCTTC. Translated: CASSLDGGRALLEQFF.

V is TRBV12-2 and J is TRBJ2-5; the table's D call, TRBD2, has no DNA check behind it. TRBV12-2 is termed a pseudogene. The CDR3 is 19 residues long. CDR3 coding DNA: TGTGCAAGTCGCGGCGCCAGACTAGCGGGAGGTCGGGACCAAGAGACCCAGTACTTC. It codes for CASRGARLAGGRDQETQYF.

This sequence joins TRBV27 and TRBJ2-7, with TRBD1 identical over 11 bases. This CDR3 region has 14 residues. The junction had 3 bases not matched to a gene; V was cut back by 6 bases and J by 2 bases. Germline V gene data show CDR1 as MNHEY and CDR2 as SMNVEV (reference sequence). The CDR3 bases are TGTGCCAGCAGAGGACAGGGGGCTGCCTACGAGCAGTACTTC. Translated: CASRGQGAAYEQYF.

The V and J genes are TRBV18 and TRBJ1-3; 7 bases match TRBD1. After removal of 2 bases from V and 7 bases from J, the junction contained 11 bases not matched to a gene. Looked up from germline, CDR1 is KGHSH and CDR2 is LQKENI. The CDR3 has 16 residues. The CDR3 sequence: CASSPWPVLQGNTIYF. The CDR3 DNA follows: TGTGCCAGCTCACCATGGCCGGTTCTACAGGGGAACACCATATATTTT.

The genes are TRBV5-1 and TRBJ2-5, with D possibly TRBD1 on 5 matching bases. Germline loops: CDR1 SGHRS, CDR2 YFSETQ. This CDR3 contains 14 residues. Trimming pared 0 bases from V and 4 bases from J, leaving 10 bases between. The CDR3 region has the DNA TGCGCCAGCAGCTTGGTAGACAGCCCAGAGACCCAGTACTTC. Translating it yields CASSLVDSPETQYF. Complete variable domain (other parts from reference TRBV5-1 and TRBJ2-5): KAGVTQTPRYLIKTRGQQVTLSCSPISGHRSVSWYQQTPGQGLQFLFEYFSETQRNKGNFPGRFSGRQFSNSRSEMNVSTLELGDSALYLCASSLVDSPETQYFGPGTRLLVL.

The chain couples TRBV6-1 to TRBJ1-1; D is possibly TRBD1 (6 bases). Germline CDR1 is MNHNS and CDR2 is SASEGT. The CDR3 is 14 amino acids. V lost 6 bases and J 4 bases, leaving 15 bases between the germline ends. CDR3 in DNA: TGTGCCAGCAGCCCCATCGGGGGGCCCACTGAAGCTTTCTTT. Protein product: CASSPIGGPTEAFF.

This chain joins TRBV21-1 and TRBJ1-5; the table gives TRBD1 as D, unverified against the DNA. TRBV21-1 is labeled a pseudogene. The CDR3 is 20 residues long. CDR3 bases: TGTGCCAGCAGCACCAAGGTGGCTCCGGGACAGGTTGGGAGCAATCAGCCCCAGCATTTT. Its protein product is CASSTKVAPGQVGSNQPQHF.

The rearrangement links TRBV19 to TRBJ2-7; 8 positions match TRBD1. With V trimmed by 3 bases and J by 7 bases, 8 bases remained unmatched. The V gene's germline CDR1 is LNHDA and CDR2 SQIVND (reference sequence). CDR3 length equals 14 residues. The CDR3 sequence is CASSMVQGAGEQYF. The CDR3 DNA reads as TGTGCCAGTAGTATGGTCCAGGGGGCGGGAGAGCAGTACTTC.

This sequence joins TRBV7-6 and TRBJ1-4; D remains ambiguous. This CDR3 is 17 amino acids long. V lost 5 bases to trimming and J lost 8 bases, with 24 bases between them. Germline V gene lookup returns CDR1 SGHVS and CDR2 FNYEAQ. CDR3 in amino acids: CASSRAFTGSKFEKLFF. The CDR3 DNA reads TGTGCCAGCAGCCGTGCCTTTACCGGGAGCAAATTCGAAAAACTGTTTTTT.

The chain has TRBV27 and TRBJ2-7; D is perhaps TRBD1 (6 bases). This CDR3 is 14 amino acids long. Trimming shortened V by 6 bases and J by 9 bases, and 21 bases separated the two germline ends. The germline gives CDR1 MNHEY, CDR2 SMNVEV (reference sequence). CDR3 bases: TGTGCCAGCAGCCCTACCGCGAGGGGGAACGGGCAGTACGTC. Translated: CASSPTARGNGQYV.

The chain employs TRBV5-4 and TRBJ2-3; 9 bases agree with TRBD2. The germline gives CDR1 SGHNT, CDR2 YYREEE (reference sequence). The CDR3 extends over 16 amino acids. The V gene end was trimmed by 4 bases and the J gene end by 2 bases; junction bases not matched to a gene: 8. The CDR3 nucleotides are TGTGCCAGCAGCCTCTCGCTAGCGGGGTACACAGATACGCAGTATTTT. It encodes CASSLSLAGYTDTQYF.

The chain is built from TRBV5-1 and TRBJ2-1; TRBD2 agrees at 9 bases. Germline CDR1 and CDR2: SGHRS and YFSETQ. Trimming took 1 base from V and 5 from J; bases not matched to a gene: 4. The CDR3 totals 15 residues. For the CDR3, the DNA is TGCGCCAGCAGCTTGTCCCTAGCGGGGAACAATGAGCAGTTCTTC. This translates into CASSLSLAGNNEQFF.

The chain combines TRBV6-1 with TRBJ1-5, with D possibly TRBD1 on 6 matching bases. CDR1 MNHNS and CDR2 SASEGT come from the germline V gene. This CDR3 region has 16 residues. V was shortened by 2 bases and J by 4 bases, with 15 bases between the two germline ends. CDR3 nucleotides: TGTGCCAGCAGTGAAAGCCCCCGGCAGGGGAATCAGCCCCAGCATTTT. As protein: CASSESPRQGNQPQHF.

The J gene is TRBJ1-5, the V gene TRBV6-1; 9 bases align to TRBD1. The CDR3 is made up of 16 amino acids. J lost 7 bases, V lost 4 bases, and 11 bases had no gene match. Germline values: CDR1 MNHNS, CDR2 SASEGT. CDR3 DNA sequence: TGTGCCAGCAGTGGCTTATGGACAGGGGCTGGGCAGCCCCAGCATTTT. This sequence encodes CASSGLWTGAGQPQHF.

The V call is TRBV6-5, the J call TRBJ2-5, with 16 bases fitting TRBD2. The V and J ends lost 0 bases and 11 bases, in that order; junction bases with no gene match: 6. This CDR3 is 16 amino acids long. From germline, CDR1 is MNHEY and CDR2 SVGAGI. The CDR3 nucleotides read TGTGCCAGCAGTTACTCCGTGGGACTAGCGGGAGGGAAGCAGTACTTC. Amino acid sequence: CASSYSVGLAGGKQYF.

V usage is TRBV11-1 and J usage is TRBJ2-7, with a weak D call TRBD2 (6 bases). Germline CDR1 reads SGHAT; CDR2 reads FQDESV (reference sequence). CDR3 length: 13 amino acids. As DNA, the CDR3 is TGTGCCAGCAGCTTAGTAGCGGAACCTTGCCAGAACGTC. Encoded protein: CASSLVAEPCQNV.

The chain joins TRBV6-1 to TRBJ2-1; 8 bases are a match to TRBD2. Germline V gene lookup returns CDR1 MNHNS and CDR2 SASEGT. After removal of 3 bases from V and 14 bases from J, the junction contained 6 bases not matched to a gene. The CDR3 extends over 12 amino acids. In DNA form, the CDR3 reads TGTGCCAGCAGTGAGCGGGGGGAAGCAGAGTTCTTC. This translates into CASSERGEAEFF.

The rearrangement joins TRBV10-2 to TRBJ1-1, with D tentatively TRBD1 (6 bases). Trimming left V 3 bases short and J 5 bases short, with 13 bases between. This CDR3 contains 14 residues. Per the germline V gene, CDR1 is WSHSY and CDR2 is SAAADI. In DNA, the CDR3 is TGCGCCAGCAGTGACTCCGGGAGGGGGACTGAAGCTTTCTTT. The encoded protein is CASSDSGRGTEAFF.

This chain's CDR3 is CSARVTNEQFF. DNA of the CDR3: TGCAGTGCTAGGGTCACAAATGAGCAGTTCTTC. This chain uses TRBV20-1 with TRBJ2-1; D unclear. The V gene lost 3 bases and the J gene lost 7 bases, with 7 bases spanning the gap. The germline V gene has CDR1 DFQATT and CDR2 SNEGSKA (reference sequence). This CDR3 contains 11 residues.

The chain uses TRBV29-1 and TRBJ1-5; possibly TRBD1 for D (6 bases). Germline V gives CDR1 SQVTM, CDR2 ANQGSEA. V dropped 3 bases and J dropped 2 bases, with 11 bases sitting between them. This CDR3 spans 14 amino acids. The CDR3 is CSVDTGQGNQPQHF. CDR3 DNA sequence: TGCAGCGTTGATACAGGGCAGGGCAATCAGCCCCAGCATTTT.

This chain links TRBV11-2 with TRBJ2-2, with D maybe TRBD1 (5 bases). The V end lost 9 bases, the J end lost 4 bases, and 12 bases lay between the germline ends. CDR1 and CDR2 from the germline V gene are SGHAT and FQNNGV. The CDR3 consists of 13 residues. The DNA for the CDR3 is TGTGCCAGTTTGGGGCCAAGCACCGGGGAGCTGTTTTTT. Residues: CASLGPSTGELFF.